This T cell receptor beta chain was identified in a study of cytomegalovirus exposure and HLA in healthy donors (dated 2017 in TCRdb). About the full investigation: In an earlier analysis of several hundred of the donors, about 260 Gb of sequence data and just under 120 million unique TCR beta sequences from 180 million or so T cells were reported. An early release that covered 500 to 800 HLA-typed donors contained about 300 gigabases of sequencing data and 85 million to 100 million unique TCR sequences. The genetic ancestry cluster associated with self-reported Caucasian donors included around four fifths of the roughly 400 genotyped donors. The study aimed to test whether cataloging public T cell receptors could reveal signatures of past pathogen exposure. Using immunosequencing, the study profiled T cell repertoires from around 670 subjects and related those repertoires to cytomegalovirus serostatus. Along with the approximately 700-subject first cohort, a separate validation cohort of about 110 different subjects was used. High-throughput TCR immunosequencing, statistical association of individual TCRs with disease status, and machine learning were combined to predict cytomegalovirus infection status. A later analysis re-examined previously published TCR beta repertoires from 600 to 700 donors and added high-resolution HLA genotyping to investigate patterns of TCR occurrence. Rather than using new phenotypic data, the later analysis identified candidate immune exposures from TCR beta sequences and from how often those sequences occurred across donors. An earlier analysis of about 600 of the donors used high-throughput TCR beta sequencing to judge whether each TCR beta V gene segment behaved as functional or pseudogenic. Donor age, sex, ethnicity and CMV serostatus were compiled together with the repertoire data. A later genetic analysis used genome-wide SNP genotypes for about 55% of the 666 donors, treating that subset as a discovery cohort. All discovery cohort repertoires had been generated using a single sequencing platform. HLA typing included class I and class II loci at four-digit resolution. The number of typed donors differed by locus: roughly 629-640 for A, B, C, DRB1 and DQB1; 522 for DQA1; some 610 for DPA1; and around 470 for DPB1. Roughly 5 DR-DQ haplotypes were handled as single units for association and clustering, since linkage in the cohort was strong. Across 398 genotyped donors of the cohort, an average of roughly 230,000 unique TCR beta nucleotide sequences per donor were sequenced, and roughly 18% of those sequences were non-productive. Summary of the overall study and its limitations: Some IMGT-functional V segments, including TRBV6-2 and TRBV6-3, could not be told apart with the 87-base-pair reads, so those segments were excluded. Most TCR sequences were observed very rarely across donors, whereas some public TCRs were present in many individuals. A further reported finding was that TCR beta sequences accurately predicted the HLA-A and HLA-B alleles for most subjects in the first cohort. A later analysis reported that several top co-occurrence clusters appeared linked to parvovirus B19, influenza, CMV and Epstein-Barr virus. Correlated functional status among segregating V segments might be attributable to linkage disequilibrium, but an unknown experimental factor could not be ruled out. The earlier analysis of around 600 of the donors excluded approximately 15 rarely observed V segments, including chromosome 9 orphons, because counts were too low. Broadly in line with IMGT annotations, most TCR beta V segments showed up in productive rearrangements about 90% or about 30% of the time in an earlier analysis of several hundred of the donors. A later analysis found that HLA-associated TCR beta chains were more clonally expanded and had lower generation probabilities than equally common non-associated chains. A later analysis found that TCR association rates varied across HLA loci, with DRB1 alleles showing the most associated TCRs and HLA-C alleles the fewest. According to a later analysis, most CMV-associated TCR beta chains appeared to be HLA-restricted, and the HLA associations seemed to be driven largely by CMV exposure. Cytomegalovirus status was reported to be diagnosed by the classifier with high specificity and sensitivity in both the original and validation cohorts. For the cohort, immune exposure information was limited to CMV serostatus. In the study, some 180 TCR beta chains were listed as associated with cytomegalovirus. The authors suggested that the approach could potentially be extended to other disease states and immunological phenotypes. A few of the identified cytomegalovirus-associated TCR beta chains were confirmed in vitro to be specific for cytomegalovirus antigens. A group of highly shared sequence variants was considered likely to be a technical artifact of the sequencing pipeline. A later analysis associated 16,951 TCR beta sequences with specific HLA alleles at a false discovery rate of 0.05. Only TCR beta chains were sequenced in this cohort, and the absence of alpha or paired-chain data limited detectable features. HLA typing was unavailable for some donors at each locus, so association tests used only the typed subset. V-gene and J-gene trimming of TCR beta chains was associated with a missense DCLRE1C variant in a later genetic analysis, and the association was replicated in an independent cohort. According to a later genetic analysis, donors in an Asian-associated ancestry cluster had fewer N-insertions in productive TCRs than the approximately 670-donor mean. Presence/absence analyses assumed roughly uniform sequencing depth across donors, an assumption that may not hold. When HLA alleles, especially DR and DQ, strongly co-occurred, attributing TCR associations to individual alleles was difficult.

At the junction V is shortened by 3 bases and J by 8 bases, with 13 bases in between. In the germline V gene (reference sequence), CDR1 corresponds to MNHEY and CDR2 to SMNVEV. The CDR3 goes from the cysteine to the phenylalanine over 13 residues. The only DNA kept is the CDR3, 39 bases in frame from the first base. To prepare the library, the immunoSEQ multiplex PCR assay was applied. For the multiplex PCR, a mixture combining 60 forward primers for TCR Vbeta segments and 13 reverse primers for TCR Jbeta segments was used. The CDR3 region of rearranged TCR beta genes was amplified from genomic DNA by a multiplex PCR assay. The Illumina HiSeq System was used to sequence the amplified TCR beta libraries as 87-base-pair reads. The published analysis was carried out like this. Across the 500 to 850 repertoires, a later analysis counted approximately 83 million unique TCR beta chains, around 10 million of which were shared by at least two donors. Raw reads were error-corrected and collapsed into unique sequences with a nearest-neighbor algorithm that merged closely related sequences to remove PCR and sequencing errors. CDR3 sequences were aligned to IMGT reference sequences to assign V, D and J gene segments. Each retained sequence needed at least a six-nucleotide match to both a V gene segment and a J gene segment. Rearrangements were classified as productive when the CDR3 lacked stop codons and remained in frame with V and J, and all other rearrangements were classified as non-productive. Following IMGT convention, CDR3 was defined as the stretch from the second conserved V-encoded cysteine to the conserved J-encoded phenylalanine. The earlier analysis of some 550 of the donors excluded any sequence lacking an unambiguous match to a single V gene segment. An earlier analysis of fewer than 750 of the donors classified V segments as functional when productive rearrangements were above 56.7% and as segregating when the standard deviation between donors was above 5%. A statistical classification framework was built for diagnosing cytomegalovirus status from the catalog of TCR beta chain sequences. In a later analysis, V and J genes were assigned by comparing TCR nucleotide sequences against IMGT/GENE-DB human TR gene sequences. In a later analysis, CDR3 sequences and most-parsimonious VDJ recombination scenarios were assigned using the TCRdist pipeline. In a later analysis, every TCR beta chain was defined by the combination of its CDR3 amino acid sequence and its V-gene family, and reads without a unique V-gene family were dropped. To address suspected cross-contamination and a sequencing artifact, a later analysis removed a few hundred highly shared, low-generation-probability nucleotide sequences. A later analysis calculated a clonal expansion index for each public chain from normalized within-repertoire ranks of inferred template counts. In a later analysis, generation probabilities were computed with a VDJ recombination model fitted to out-of-frame rearrangements, and the resulting probabilities were checked against IGoR. A later analysis scored TCR-TCR, TCR-HLA and TCR-CMV co-occurrence with hypergeometric tests, applying a repertoire-size bias correction to TCR pairs. To estimate false discovery rates, a later analysis permuted the HLA or CMV assignments 20 times. A later analysis grouped co-occurring TCRs with DBSCAN, adding TCRdist sequence similarity when clustering within HLA-allele-positive subsets. For co-occurrence clustering, repertoires with fewer than 30,000 or more than 120,000 public chains were excluded, along with four to six repertoires with anomalous nucleotide sharing. TCRdb limited this immuneACCESS table to in-frame rearrangements with V and J called. A share of clones is missing; checked studies link under half to unresolved V genes, and the rest is unexplained. The DNA was the basis for D and trimming; V, J and clone size are from that table. The sample table lists tens of thousands of clones, 65% to 85% of them with a count of one. The ten top clones hold 1% to 1.5% of the sample.

The cohort was made up of around 720 healthy bone marrow donors. At the time of sampling, all cohort members were nominally healthy, though unrecorded immune exposures were likely present. The donor was CMV seropositive and belonged to the group of a few hundred seropositive cohort members. Each donor provided a peripheral blood sample, and peripheral blood mononuclear cells were used for TCR beta sequencing. Genomic DNA was extracted from the blood cell samples with the Qiagen DNeasy Blood Extraction Kit. Points on this clone: Its antigen is currently not known. Per-base quality was not reported, and no clone a single base away is much larger than it. Different DNA sequences within this sample yield the same CDR3.

Sequenced input: PBMCs. This clonotype was obtained from a girl aged 2-10 years in good health and CMV-seropositive. This receptor chain uses TRBV27 and TRBJ1-1; the D gene remains uncertain. The nucleotide sequence is given as TGTGCCAGCAGTTTGTTAGTTGGCGGGGAAGCTTTCTTT. This translates into CASSLLVGGEAFF.